This paragraph reports one T cell receptor beta chain. What it binds is unknown. These data are taken from a study of T cell repertoires in cytomegalovirus infection. Study-level background: Selected CMV epitopes included recently identified HLA-C-restricted ones as well as well-studied HLA-B-restricted ones. From public TCR beta signatures came an indication of both CMV infection and matching HLA type.

Germline V gives CDR1 DFQATT, CDR2 SNEGSKA (reference sequence). The CDR3 consists of 14 residues. With 0 bases removed from V and 3 bases from J, the gap between germline ends came to 9 bases. TCRdb processed the reads anew with MiXCR; each CDR3 protein has one entry. Here the sample spans about 310,000 distinct CDR3 sequences, 20% to 25% being singletons. J is TRBJ2-1 and V is TRBV20-1; D gene ambiguous. The input for sequencing was cultured PBMCs, taken from culture after CMV antigen stimulation. This receptor was obtained from a human donor in good health (CMV status not recorded). Some clones in this sample may be carry-over from other donors' samples. The CDR3, as DNA: TGCAGTGCTAGAGATGCAGGCGACTACAATGAGCAGTTCTTC. Translation gives CSARDAGDYNEQFF.